This section outlines one T cell receptor (beta chain) sequence together with its context. This sample was included in a study of blood T cell repertoires in COVID-19. Study in general: COVID-19 samples, acute and convalescent, were from the United States, Italy and Spain. Sources were T cells, B-cell-depleted T cells, or PBMCs; the material itself was cDNA or gDNA.

Looked up from germline, CDR1 is KGHSH and CDR2 is LQKENI. Trimming stripped 5 bases from V and 0 bases from J, with 17 bases between. The CDR3 is 17 residues long. In the authors' workflow: Estimated nucleated cell counts came from reference gene primer amplification. Generated by immunoSEQ multiplex PCR, the TCRdb table keeps only in-frame clones and is missing some. For V, J and clone size, that table is used; D and trimming come from the DNA. The table lists some 120,000 clones, roughly 85% of them singletons. V usage is TRBV18 and J usage is TRBJ1-5, with TRBD1 as a possible D gene (5 bases). Input material: peripheral blood. The sequence derives from an elderly woman with acute or convalescent COVID-19. CDR3 sequence: CASSTDRGVNSNQPQHF. CDR3 in DNA: TGTGCCAGCTCAACCGACCGGGGGGTAAATAGCAATCAGCCCCAGCATTTT.